The 3 T cell receptor beta chains given below trace back to one sample, sequenced in a study of response to subunit inactivated influenza vaccine. TCRdb re-called the RT-PCR reads through MiXCR, storing one row per CDR3 protein. Here the sample spans more than 200,000 distinct CDR3 sequences, over 9% being singletons. The sample here was non-naive T cells sorted from PBMCs, taken 14 days before vaccination. Receptor source: a man over 45 who received an inactivated influenza vaccine.

V is TRBV7-2 and J is TRBJ2-7; 7 nucleotides align to TRBD2. After removal of 1 base from V and 7 bases from J, the junction contained 10 bases not matched to a gene. Germline assignment: CDR1 SGHTA and CDR2 FQGNSA. The CDR3 consists of 15 residues. The CDR3 bases are TGTGCCAGCAGCTTAGGTCAGACTAGCCCTGGGGAGCAGTACTTC. It translates to CASSLGQTSPGEQYF. Full variable domain (outside the CDR3, taken from reference TRBV7-2 and TRBJ2-7): GAGVSQSPSNKVTEKGKDVELRCDPISGHTALYWYRQSLGQGLEFLIYFQGNSAPDKSGLPSDRFSAERTGGSVSTLTIQRTQQEDSAVYLCASSLGQTSPGEQYFGPGTRLTVT.

Only one count was recorded for this clonotype. The rearrangement links TRBV30 to TRBJ1-5; possible D gene TRBD1, 6 bases. Germline V gives CDR1 GTSNPN, CDR2 SVGIG (reference sequence). This CDR3 is 13 amino acids long. V lost 0 bases to trimming and J lost 9 bases, with 12 bases between them. Here the CDR3 DNA reads TGTGCCTGGAGTGTCGGGGGGCAGGGGCCCCAGCATTTT. This gives the protein CAWSVGGQGPQHF. Based on the CDR3 plus reference TRBV30 and TRBJ1-5, the full variable domain is SQTIHQWPATLVQPVGSPLSLECTVEGTSNPNLYWYRQAAGRGLQLLFYSVGIGQISSEVPQNLSASRPQDRQFILSSKKLLLSDSGFYLCAWSVGGQGPQHFGDGTRLSIL.

This clonotype was recorded a few times. The V and J genes are TRBV9 and TRBJ1-1; weak D call: TRBD1 (6 bases). CDR1 SGDLS and CDR2 YYNGEE come from the germline V gene. V was pared by 3 bases and J by 3 bases, with 9 bases between. This CDR3 is built from 13 residues. CDR3 sequence (DNA): TGTGCCAGCAGCGGATACAGGGACACTGAAGCTTTCTTT. As protein: CASSGYRDTEAFF.